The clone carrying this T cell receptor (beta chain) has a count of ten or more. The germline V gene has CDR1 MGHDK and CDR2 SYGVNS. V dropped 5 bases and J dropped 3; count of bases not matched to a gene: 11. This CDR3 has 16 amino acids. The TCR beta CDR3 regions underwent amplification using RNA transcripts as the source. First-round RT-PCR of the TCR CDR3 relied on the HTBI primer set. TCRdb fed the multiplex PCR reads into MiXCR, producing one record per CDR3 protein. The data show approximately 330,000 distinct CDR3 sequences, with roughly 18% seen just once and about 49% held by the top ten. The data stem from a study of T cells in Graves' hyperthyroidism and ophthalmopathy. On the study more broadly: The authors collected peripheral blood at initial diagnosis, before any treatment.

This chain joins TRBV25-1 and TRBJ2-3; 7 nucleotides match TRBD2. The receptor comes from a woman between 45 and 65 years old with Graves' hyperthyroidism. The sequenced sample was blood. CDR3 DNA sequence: TGTGCCAGCAGTCATGATCTAGCGGCAGGGACAGATACGCAGTATTTT. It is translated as CASSHDLAAGTDTQYF.